The rows below give T cell receptor beta chains drawn from one sample of a study of T-cell reconstitution after alpha-beta-depleted transplantation in children. One entry per CDR3 protein results from TCRdb running MiXCR on the PCR reads. The sample carries hundreds of thousands of distinct CDR3 sequences, 16% recorded once. Sequencing was performed on PBMCs from the stem cell graft donor, taken from the stem cell graft. The receptors were gathered from a human donor who donated a stem cell graft to a child with acute myeloid leukemia. Both conserved end residues are part of each CDR3. The D gene is left open where the match is weak. Expanded clones get a size class; other rows say once, few or many, or leave the size out.

>NA|TRBV14|many|TRBJ2-5
CASSRPSGREETQYF
TGTGCCAGCAGCCGCCCATCCGGGAGAGAAGAGACCCAGTACTTC
>NA|TRBV7-2|many|TRBJ2-3
CASSLGVGADTQYF
TGTGCCAGCAGCTTAGGGGTCGGGGCAGATACGCAGTATTTT
>TRBD2|TRBV5-1|NA|TRBJ2-3
CASSENLAGETDTQYF
TGCGCCAGCAGCGAGAACCTAGCGGGGGAAACAGATACGCAGTATTTT
>TRBD2|TRBV4-3|many|TRBJ2-5
CASRPSGGGGTQYF
TGCGCCAGCAGACCCAGCGGGGGCGGAGGGACCCAGTACTTC
>NA|TRBV9|NA|TRBJ2-3
CASSVSQGTDTQYF
TGTGCCAGCAGCGTCTCCCAAGGGACAGATACGCAGTATTTT
>NA|TRBV5-6|many|TRBJ2-7
CASSLRVEQYF
TGTGCCAGCAGCTTGAGAGTCGAGCAGTACTTC
>NA|TRBV20-1|many|TRBJ1-1
CSARDWIRRTNTEAFF
TGCAGTGCTAGAGATTGGATAAGACGGACGAACACTGAAGCTTTCTTT
>TRBD1|TRBV24-1|many|TRBJ2-2
CATSDPPGQGGELFF
TGTGCCACCAGTGACCCACCAGGACAGGGAGGGGAGCTGTTTTTT
>NA|TRBV5-1|few|TRBJ1-6
CASSKDIGDGSPLHF
TGCGCCAGCAGCAAGGACATCGGAGACGGTTCACCCCTCCACTTT
>TRBD1|TRBV7-7|many|TRBJ2-7
CASPAYTGAYEQYF
TGTGCCAGCCCAGCTTATACAGGGGCCTACGAGCAGTACTTC
>NA|TRBV7-9|few|TRBJ1-5
CASSLGWGFQPQHF
TGTGCCAGCAGCTTAGGTTGGGGGTTTCAGCCCCAGCATTTT
>NA|TRBV12-3/TRBV12-4|few|TRBJ2-5
CASGNFEGYRDKQETQYF
TGTGCCAGCGGTAACTTTGAGGGGTACCGGGACAAACAAGAGACCCAGTACTTC
>NA|TRBV7-7|many|TRBJ1-1
CASSPVGVADEAFF
TGTGCCAGCAGCCCGGTAGGGGTGGCAGATGAAGCTTTCTTT
>NA|TRBV27|many|TRBJ2-3
CASSLTRGGTQTQLDTQYF
TGTGCCAGCAGTTTAACCAGGGGAGGGACGCAAACTCAATTAGATACGCAGTATTTT
>TRBD1|TRBV5-1|NA|TRBJ2-1
CASSLVQIQGGNEQFF
TGCGCCAGCAGCTTGGTTCAGATACAGGGGGGCAATGAGCAGTTCTTC
>TRBD2|TRBV5-8|many|TRBJ2-5
CASSSGLAGFQETQYF
TGTGCCAGCAGCTCAGGACTAGCGGGGTTTCAAGAGACCCAGTACTTC
>NA|TRBV27|NA|TRBJ2-3
CASSLAYGTDTQYF
TGTGCCAGCAGTTTGGCCTACGGCACAGATACGCAGTATTTT
>NA|TRBV4-1|many|TRBJ2-2
CASGPRTGELFF
TGCGCCAGCGGGCCTCGGACGGGGGAGCTGTTTTTT
>NA|TRBV7-2|many|TRBJ1-5
CASSLERGYSNQPQHF
TGTGCCAGCAGCTTAGAGAGGGGTTATAGCAATCAGCCCCAGCATTTT
>NA|TRBV29-1|many|TRBJ1-2
CSVNRDGYTF
TGCAGCGTAAACCGGGATGGCTACACCTTC
>NA|TRBV6-5|few|TRBJ1-1
CASSSGHRNTEAFF
TGTGCCAGCAGTTCGGGACACCGGAACACTGAAGCTTTCTTT
>NA|TRBV20-1|many|TRBJ1-5
CSARDRDLLPGNQPQHF
TGCAGTGCTAGAGATCGGGACCTGTTACCGGGCAATCAGCCCCAGCATTTT
>TRBD1|TRBV11-2|many|TRBJ1-2
CASTRTGSGYTF
TGTGCCAGCACACGGACAGGGAGCGGCTACACCTTC
>NA|TRBV29-1|many|TRBJ2-2
CSVGWTATTGELFF
TGCAGCGTTGGGTGGACAGCCACCACCGGGGAGCTGTTTTTT
>TRBD1|TRBV7-2|NA|TRBJ2-3
CASSLAQGVVTDTQYF
TGTGCCAGCAGCTTAGCACAGGGGGTGGTTACAGATACGCAGTATTTT
>NA|TRBV12-3/TRBV12-4|NA|TRBJ1-4
CASSLGTPPDLFF
TGTGCCAGCAGTTTAGGGACTCCCCCGGATCTGTTTTTT
>NA|TRBV29-1|many|TRBJ2-1
CSFLDGGGGNEQFF
TGCAGCTTTCTTGACGGGGGAGGGGGCAATGAGCAGTTCTTC
>TRBD2|TRBV24-1|many|TRBJ2-1
CATSDFPSGSSYNEQFF
TGTGCCACCAGTGATTTTCCTAGCGGGAGCTCCTACAATGAGCAGTTCTTC
>NA|TRBV20-1|NA|TRBJ2-7
CSARAHGSYEQYF
TGCAGTGCTAGAGCTCACGGTTCCTACGAGCAGTACTTC
>NA|TRBV29-1|many|TRBJ1-2
CSVGDGTYGYTF
TGCAGCGTTGGGGACGGAACGTATGGCTACACCTTC
>NA|TRBV12-3/TRBV12-4|NA|TRBJ1-5
CASSFGGGGRGQPQHF
TGTGCCAGCAGTTTCGGGGGAGGGGGGAGAGGTCAGCCCCAGCATTTT
>TRBD2|TRBV20-1|NA|TRBJ2-2
CSARRLAGDRGTGELFF
TGCAGTGCTAGACGACTAGCGGGGGACCGCGGCACCGGGGAGCTGTTTTTT
>NA|TRBV4-3|few|TRBJ2-7
CASSQDPQGVYEQYF
TGCGCCAGCAGCCAAGATCCCCAGGGTGTCTACGAGCAGTACTTC
>TRBD1|TRBV28|NA|TRBJ2-5
CASSSGQAPTQYF
TGTGCCAGCAGTTCAGGACAGGCTCCAACCCAGTACTTC
>TRBD1|TRBV18|once|TRBJ1-6
CASSPRPGQGSSPLHF
TGTGCCAGCTCACCACGGCCGGGACAGGGAAGTTCACCCCTCCACTTT
>NA|TRBV20-1|many|TRBJ1-1
CSARASLLGGLAFF
TGCAGTGCTAGGGCCTCTCTCCTAGGGGGGTTAGCTTTCTTT
>NA|TRBV12-3/TRBV12-4|many|TRBJ2-1
CASSWDMRSSYNEQFF
TGTGCCAGCAGTTGGGACATGAGGAGCTCCTACAATGAGCAGTTCTTC
>NA|TRBV12-3/TRBV12-4|many|TRBJ2-1
CASSSTGAAPYNEQFF
TGTGCCAGCAGTTCCACGGGGGCCGCTCCCTACAATGAGCAGTTCTTC
>NA|TRBV7-2|few|TRBJ2-1
CASRKLSSPEQFF
TGTGCCAGCAGGAAACTTAGTTCGCCCGAGCAGTTCTTC
>NA|TRBV28|NA|TRBJ1-5
CASSLARRLRGPQHF
TGTGCCAGCAGTTTAGCGCGCCGCTTGAGGGGGCCCCAGCATTTT
>TRBD2|TRBV12-3/TRBV12-4|few|TRBJ2-1
CASSLESGGGPVEQFF
TGTGCCAGCAGTTTAGAAAGCGGGGGGGGACCCGTTGAGCAGTTCTTC
>TRBD1|TRBV6-5|NA|TRBJ2-1
CASSYLGTGSNEQFF
TGTGCCAGCAGTTACCTGGGGACAGGGTCAAATGAGCAGTTCTTC
>NA|TRBV29-1|many|TRBJ1-2
CSAPSDDYGYTF
TGCAGTGCCCCGTCTGACGACTATGGCTACACCTTC
>TRBD1|TRBV12-3/TRBV12-4|many|TRBJ1-5
CASSWTGGNQPQHF
TGTGCCAGCAGCTGGACAGGTGGCAATCAGCCCCAGCATTTT
>NA|TRBV24-1|NA|TRBJ1-1
CATSDLGTGTRGAFF
TGTGCCACCAGTGATTTGGGTACAGGAACGAGGGGAGCTTTCTTT
>TRBD1|TRBV15|few|TRBJ2-1
CATSSFATGSTRNEQFF
TGTGCCACCAGCAGTTTCGCGACAGGGAGTACCAGAAATGAGCAGTTCTTC
>NA|TRBV5-1|many|TRBJ2-1
CASSFTGPSYNEQFF
TGCGCCAGCAGCTTCACCGGCCCCAGTTACAATGAGCAGTTCTTC
>NA|TRBV12-2|NA|TRBJ1-4
CASRLEDHEKLFF
TGTGCAAGTCGCTTGGAGGACCATGAAAAACTGTTTTTT
>TRBD1|TRBV7-2|NA|TRBJ1-6
CASSSGQGSSPLHF
TGTGCCAGCAGCTCGGGACAGGGGAGTTCACCCCTCCACTTT
>TRBD2|TRBV4-3|many|TRBJ2-1
CASSRRSGGRQNEQFF
TGCGCCAGCAGCCGACGAAGCGGGGGGAGGCAAAATGAGCAGTTCTTC
>NA|TRBV29-1|many|TRBJ2-1
CSVERIGNEQFF
TGCAGCGTTGAACGAATCGGCAATGAGCAGTTCTTC
>NA|TRBV21-1|many|TRBJ2-2
CASSYTSTGELFF
TGTGCCAGCAGCTACACAAGCACCGGGGAGCTGTTTTTT